This T cell receptor (beta chain) was sequenced in a study of blood T cell repertoires in COVID-19. The wider study: Sites in the United States, Italy and Spain provided acute and convalescent COVID-19 samples. PBMCs, B-cell-depleted T cells, or T cells provided the cDNA or gDNA that made up the material.

In the original processing: Estimated nucleated cell counts came from reference gene primer amplification. The protocol was immunoSEQ multiplex PCR, while the TCRdb copy is restricted to in-frame clones and leaves out a portion. V and J calls plus clone size are reproduced from that table; the DNA served to infer D and trimming. Counted here are 250,000 to 300,000 clones, approximately 83% occurring once; the ten biggest clones make up 9.5% to 11%. The V gene end was trimmed by 2 bases and the J gene end by 4 bases; junction bases not matched to a gene: 4. Per germline, CDR1 SGHRS and CDR2 YFSETQ. The CDR3 length is 15 residues. This clone was counted a single time.

Sequencing was performed on peripheral blood. The sequence was collected from a woman aged 70-85 years with acute or convalescent COVID-19. The chain recombines TRBV5-1 with TRBJ2-2; TRBD2 matches at 8 bases. The CDR3 DNA reads TGCGCCAGCAGCTTCCGGGGGGGCGGCACCGGGGAGCTGTTTTTT. Encoded protein: CASSFRGGGTGELFF.